What follows are 16 T cell receptor beta chains derived from one specimen sequenced in a study of OX40 agonist ivuxolimab in advanced cancers. Profiled with immunoSEQ multiplex PCR; TCRdb holds only in-frame clones, not every one. The table includes tens of thousands of clones, approximately 83% detected once. The sample here was CD4+ or CD8+ T cells sorted from blood, taken in a trial of the OX40 agonist ivuxolimab. All receptors derive from an adult with an advanced solid tumor such as melanoma, head and neck, liver or kidney cancer.

The CDR3 sequence is CAASTRTYNEQFF. The CDR3 DNA is TGTGCCGCAAGCACTAGGACCTACAATGAGCAGTTCTTC. The chain carries TRBV19 and TRBJ2-1; TRBD2 might be the D (5 bases). V lost 11 bases and J lost 2, with 13 bases in between. This CDR3 has 13 residues. Looked up from germline, CDR1 is LNHDA and CDR2 is SQIVND (reference sequence).

The chain uses TRBV7-9 and TRBJ2-7, with a tentative D call TRBD1 (5 bases). CDR1 SEHNR and CDR2 FQNEAQ come from the germline V gene (reference sequence). The CDR3 extends over 17 amino acids. V gave up 4 bases and J gave up 1 base, with 20 bases separating them. CDR3 nucleotides: TGTGCCAGCAGCTCCAAGATCGGTTACGCAGGGTCCTACGAGCAGTACTTC. This gives the protein CASSSKIGYAGSYEQYF.

This chain connects TRBV13 to TRBJ1-2, with 7 bases lining up with TRBD1. V trimming: 8 bases; J trimming: 3 bases; junction bases outside the gene matches: 12. CDR3 size: 15 residues. In germline, CDR1 is PRHDT, CDR2 FYEKMQ (reference sequence). CDR3 nucleotide sequence: TGTGCCAGCGAAATAGGAATAGGGACAGACTATGGCTACACCTTC. Protein product: CASEIGIGTDYGYTF. Full variable domain (rest looked up from reference TRBV13 and TRBJ1-2): AAGVIQSPRHLIKEKRETATLKCYPIPRHDTVYWYQQGPGQDPQFLISFYEKMQSDKGSIPDRFSAQQFSDYHSELNMSSLELGDSALYFCASEIGIGTDYGYTFGSGTRLTVV.

This clone was found a few times. The CDR3 is CSVEGLAGEVTDTQYF. CDR3 sequence (DNA): TGCAGCGTCGAGGGGCTCGCGGGGGAAGTCACAGATACGCAGTATTTT. J is TRBJ2-3 and V is TRBV29-1; TRBD2 aligns across 7 bases. The CDR3 totals 16 residues. CDR1 is SQVTM and CDR2 is ANQGSEA in the germline V gene. V shed 6 bases and J 2 bases; nucleotides not matched to a gene: 14.

On this clone: A much more abundant neighbour one base away suggests this may be a read error. The chain joins TRBV9 to TRBJ2-2, with D possibly being TRBD2 (5 bases). The germline CDR1 and CDR2 sequences are SGDLS and YYNGEE. The CDR3 covers 15 residues. As DNA, the CDR3 is TGTGCCAGCAGCCCCTACTCCCGGAGTACCGGGGAGCTGCTTTTT. Translated: CASSPYSRSTGELLF.

V usage is TRBV19 and J usage is TRBJ2-7, with 9 positions matching TRBD1. Trimming removed 6 bases from V and 0 bases from J; junction bases left unmatched: 3. The CDR3 runs 14 residues. The germline gives CDR1 LNHDA, CDR2 SQIVND (reference sequence). DNA of the CDR3: TGTGCCAGTAGACAGGGGGCTTTCTCCTACGAGCAGTACTTC. Its protein is CASRQGAFSYEQYF.

The gene calls are TRBV5-5 and TRBJ2-7; D unclear. V lost 0 bases and J lost 6, with 16 bases in between. This CDR3 contains 15 residues. Germline-derived CDR1 and CDR2 are SGHKS and YYEKEE (reference sequence). CDR3 coding DNA: TGTGCCAGCAGCTTGGAACCCCTAGGGATCTCCGAGCAGTACTTC. Translated: CASSLEPLGISEQYF. The entire variable domain, with the rest obtained from reference TRBV5-5 and TRBJ2-7, is as follows: DAGVTQSPTHLIKTRGQQVTLRCSPISGHKSVSWYQQVLGQGPQFIFQYYEKEERGRGNFPDRFSARQFPNYSSELNVNALLLGDSALYLCASSLEPLGISEQYFGPGTRLTVT.

The chain uses TRBV7-3 and TRBJ2-7; TRBD2 aligns across 12 bases. Germline lookup yields CDR1 SGHTA and CDR2 FQGTGA. Germline trimming cut 5 bases from V and 3 bases from J; bases unmatched to any gene: 5. This CDR3 has 15 residues. DNA for the CDR3: TGTGCCAGCAGCCCCGGACTAGCGGGGATCTACGAGCAGTACTTC. Its protein product is CASSPGLAGIYEQYF. Together with reference TRBV7-3 and TRBJ2-7, the CDR3 gives the full variable domain: GAGVSQTPSNKVTEKGKYVELRCDPISGHTALYWYRQSLGQGPEFLIYFQGTGAADDSGLPNDRFFAVRPEGSVSTLKIQRTERGDSAVYLCASSPGLAGIYEQYFGPGTRLTVT.

The V gene is TRBV7-9, the J gene TRBJ2-3; tentatively, D is TRBD2 (6 bases). Germline CDR1 SEHNR, CDR2 FQNEAQ (reference sequence). Trimming removed 4 bases at V and 5 bases at J, with 19 bases between. This CDR3 has 16 residues. The CDR3 DNA sequence: TGTGCCAGCAGCTCTTCTGGTAGCGGTCATGTAGATACGCAGTATTTT. It codes for CASSSSGSGHVDTQYF.

The CDR3 sequence is CASSFSGVQRGMNTEAFF. CDR3 in DNA: TGTGCCAGCAGCTTTAGTGGAGTTCAGAGGGGAATGAACACTGAAGCTTTCTTT. The chain is built from TRBV11-1 and TRBJ1-1; tentatively, D is TRBD1 (5 bases). Germline V gene lookup returns CDR1 SGHAT and CDR2 FQDESV (reference sequence). The CDR3 consists of 18 residues. Trimming pared 3 bases from V and 0 bases from J, leaving 20 bases between.

The chain recombines TRBV4-1 with TRBJ2-1; 7 bases map to TRBD2. The CDR3 extends over 13 amino acids. V shed 3 bases, J shed 9 bases, and the junction held 5 bases outside the gene matches. In germline, CDR1 is MGHRA, CDR2 YSYEKL. The CDR3 coding sequence is TGCGCCAGCAGCCAGACTCGGGGGGTTGAGCAGTTCTTC. It translates to CASSQTRGVEQFF.

This clone was detected only a few times. J is TRBJ1-1 and V is TRBV6-5, with D possibly TRBD1 on 6 matching bases. The CDR3 is 14 amino acids. V gave up 5 bases and J gave up 8 bases, with 18 bases separating them. Germline assignment: CDR1 MNHEY and CDR2 SVGAGI. DNA for the CDR3: TGTGCCAGCAGTGAAGGGACAACAGGGTTAGAAGCTTTCTTT. Protein: CASSEGTTGLEAFF.

CDR3 loop: CASSLSSGGRQPQHF. In DNA, the CDR3 is TGTGCCAGCAGTTTATCGTCAGGGGGACGGCAGCCCCAGCATTTT. This chain joins TRBV27 and TRBJ1-5; TRBD1 matches at 7 bases. The germline V gene encodes CDR1 MNHEY and CDR2 SMNVEV (reference sequence). CDR3 size: 15 residues. The junction had 6 bases not matched to a gene; V was cut back by 0 bases and J by 7 bases.

CDR3 nucleotide sequence: TGTGCCAGTACCCCTTCTTTAGCGGGGGGCCGCCCAGATACGCAGTATTTT. Translation: CASTPSLAGGRPDTQYF. The V call is TRBV19, the J call TRBJ2-3; TRBD2 matches at 10 bases. The CDR3 runs 17 residues. V lost 7 bases to trimming and J lost 4 bases; unmatched junction nucleotides: 14. Looked up from germline, CDR1 is LNHDA and CDR2 is SQIVND (reference sequence).

V usage is TRBV30 and J usage is TRBJ1-1, with D possibly matching TRBD1 (6 bases). Looked up from germline, CDR1 is GTSNPN and CDR2 is SVGIG (reference sequence). The V end lost 3 bases, the J end lost 1 base, and 9 bases lay between the germline ends. The CDR3 has 13 residues. The CDR3 is CAWSRGANTEAFF. Written as DNA, the CDR3 is TGTGCCTGGAGCAGGGGAGCGAACACTGAAGCTTTCTTT.

The rearrangement links TRBV29-1 to TRBJ1-2; 8 bases match TRBD1. The ends lost 2 bases at V and 8 bases at J; junction bases unmatched: 10. The length of the CDR3 is 14 residues. The germline gives CDR1 SQVTM, CDR2 ANQGSEA. The CDR3: CSVERGQEIGGYTF. CDR3 bases: TGCAGCGTTGAAAGGGGACAGGAGATCGGGGGCTACACCTTC.